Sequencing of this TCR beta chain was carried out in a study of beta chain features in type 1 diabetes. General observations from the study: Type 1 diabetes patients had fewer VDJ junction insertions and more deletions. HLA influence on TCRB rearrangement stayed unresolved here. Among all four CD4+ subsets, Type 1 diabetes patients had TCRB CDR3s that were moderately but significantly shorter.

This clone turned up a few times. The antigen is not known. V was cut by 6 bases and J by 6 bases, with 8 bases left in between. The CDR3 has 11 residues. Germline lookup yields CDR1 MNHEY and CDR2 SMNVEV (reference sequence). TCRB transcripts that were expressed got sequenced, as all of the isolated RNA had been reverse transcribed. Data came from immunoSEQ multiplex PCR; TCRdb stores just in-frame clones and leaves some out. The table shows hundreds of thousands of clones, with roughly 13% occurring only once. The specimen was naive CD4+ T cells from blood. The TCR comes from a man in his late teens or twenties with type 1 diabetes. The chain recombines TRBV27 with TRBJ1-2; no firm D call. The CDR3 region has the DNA TGTGCCAGCAGGCTTCGTGATGGCTACACCTTC. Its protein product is CASRLRDGYTF.